This T cell receptor beta chain was captured by sequencing in a study of beta chain features in type 1 diabetes. Study in general: Investigators examined 107,917,701 sorted cells across all samples.

This clone was observed a few times. The CDR3 loop spans 15 amino acids. Germline V lookup: CDR1 KGHSH, CDR2 LQKENI. V was pared by 3 bases and J by 4 bases, with 10 bases between. The whole isolated RNA underwent reverse transcription, so sequencing captured expressed TCRB transcripts. The data were produced by immunoSEQ multiplex PCR, yet TCRdb's version contains in-frame clones alone and is incomplete. The profile shows under 450,000 clones, about 15% of them singletons. The chain carries TRBV18 and TRBJ1-6; no clear D gene. The source material was naive CD4+ T cells from blood. The TCR originated in a man aged 25-45 years in good health. The CDR3 region is CASSPSSLYNSPLHF. The CDR3 bases are TGTGCCAGCTCACCTTCCAGCCTTTATAATTCACCCCTCCACTTT.